This T cell receptor (beta chain) was sequenced for a study of shared clonotypes between healthy human individuals. As to this clone: Its antigen is not identified.

Clones were sequenced by immunoSEQ multiplex PCR, and TCRdb holds only the in-frame ones, with some missing. The sample has about 2.4 million clones, roughly 93% seen once. The CDR3 has 13 amino acids. Trimming stripped 1 base from V and 1 base from J, with 5 bases between. The germline V gene encodes CDR1 SGHNT and CDR2 YYREEE (reference sequence). Study results and limitations: Sample collection involved blood only; tissue repertoires are likely different.

This chain uses TRBV5-4 with TRBJ1-1; D unclear. The specimen sequenced was naive CD4+ T cells from PBMCs. The subset here: CD45RA+ positively selected. The TCR was taken from a man aged 18 to 29 in good health. Some clones in this sample may be carry-over from other donors' samples. The CDR3 nucleotides read TGTGCCAGCAGCTTGTCAGAGAACACTGAAGCTTTCTTT. It specifies CASSLSENTEAFF.